This T cell receptor beta chain came from a study of PD-1 blockade in classical Hodgkin lymphoma. At the level of the study: Administration of nivolumab to patients was at 3 mg/kg intravenously every 2 weeks.

General study findings and limits: Compared with baseline, CD4+ but not CD8+ TCR diversity had risen significantly by C4D1. Underlying causes for the observed repertoire differences were not defined, possibly disease activity or prior therapy. A reduction in baseline TCR diversity was reportedly seen in newly diagnosed patients relative to healthy donors.

All patients relapsed after autologous stem cell transplantation, and brentuximab vedotin exposure varied. A remark on this clone: The antigen is unknown.

Profiling relied on immunoSEQ multiplex PCR, and the TCRdb table lists in-frame clones only, not all of them. The data contain approximately 58,000 clones, 75% to 95% of them singletons. Sequencing used peripheral blood mononuclear cells (PBMCs), obtained before the second cycle of nivolumab. This receptor was taken from a human donor with classical Hodgkin lymphoma.

CDR3 in DNA: TGTGCCAGCAGTCTAGCGCGGTCTGGTTTAGATACGCAGTATTTT. This codes for CASSLARSGLDTQYF. This chain uses TRBV2 with TRBJ2-3, with a weak D call TRBD2 (6 bases). The CDR3 sequence is 15 residues long. V was cut by 5 bases and J by 5 bases, with 17 bases left in between. Germline V gene lookup returns CDR1 SNHLY and CDR2 FYNNEI. Looking up the rest from reference TRBV2 and TRBJ2-3 gives the full variable domain: EPEVTQTPSHQVTQMGQEVILRCVPISNHLYFYWYRQILGQKVEFLVSFYNNEISEKSEIFDDQFSVERPDGSNFTLKIRSTKLEDSAMYFCASSLARSGLDTQYFGPGTRLTVL.